The 17 T cell receptor beta chains reported below all come from one sample, sequenced in a study of blood T cell repertoires in COVID-19. The repertoire was sequenced with immunoSEQ multiplex PCR; TCRdb's copy has only in-frame clones and lacks some. The table records about 250,000 clones, roughly 88% of them present only once. Sequenced: peripheral blood. Receptors were obtained from a woman between 25 and 40 years old with COVID-19, enrolled during active disease.

This clone was seen a single time. The V gene is TRBV7-2, the J gene TRBJ2-1, with D maybe TRBD2 (7 bases). Germline lookup yields CDR1 SGHTA and CDR2 FQGNSA. The CDR3 runs to 15 residues. V lost 4 bases to trimming and J lost 5 bases, with 15 bases between them. CDR3 protein: CASSWGLAVNNEQFF. The CDR3 DNA follows: TGTGCCAGCAGCTGGGGGCTAGCGGTTAACAATGAGCAGTTCTTC.

In DNA, the CDR3 is TGTGCCACCAGTGGTCGACAGGGTCCTCCTGGGGCCAACGTCCTGACTTTC. Its protein product is CATSGRQGPPGANVLTF. The chain is built from TRBV24-1 and TRBJ2-6, with TRBD1 identical over 7 bases. CDR1 and CDR2 from the germline V gene are KGHDR and SFDVKD. Unmatched junction bases numbered 8, after V lost 5 bases and J lost 2 bases. The CDR3 is 17 amino acids.

V gene TRBV5-1 combines with J gene TRBJ2-3; TRBD2 matches 10 bases. With 2 bases clipped from V and 1 base from J, the junction kept 7 bases outside the gene matches. The germline V gene has CDR1 SGHRS and CDR2 YFSETQ. The CDR3 extends over 17 amino acids. The CDR3 DNA reads as TGCGCCAGCAGCTTTCCGGTCCTAGCGGGGGGCACAGATACGCAGTATTTT. Translated: CASSFPVLAGGTDTQYF.

This chain connects TRBV9 to TRBJ1-2; TRBD1 matches at 8 bases. The CDR3 contains 15 residues. Germline loops: CDR1 SGDLS, CDR2 YYNGEE. Losses at the gene ends were 0 bases for V and 8 bases for J; bases not matched to a gene: 9. The CDR3 reads CASSVEAGGGGGYTF. In nucleotides, the CDR3 is TGTGCCAGCAGCGTAGAGGCAGGGGGCGGAGGGGGCTACACCTTC.

V gene TRBV19 combines with J gene TRBJ2-1, with 9 bases that match TRBD2. The V gene end was trimmed by 7 bases and the J gene end by 4 bases; junction bases not matched to a gene: 8. Germline V gene sequence: CDR1 LNHDA, CDR2 SQIVND (reference sequence). This CDR3 is built from 15 residues. The CDR3 sequence: CASTLSGGPYNEQFF. CDR3 nucleotide sequence: TGTGCCAGTACCTTAAGCGGGGGGCCGTACAATGAGCAGTTCTTC.

The gene calls are TRBV23-1 and TRBJ2-2; 8 nucleotides line up with TRBD1. TRBV23-1 is classed as an ORF, of uncertain function. V was clipped by 3 bases and J by 1 base; unmatched bases: 10. CDR3 length equals 18 residues. The CDR3 nucleotides are TGCGCCAGCAGTCACAACAGCGGACAGGGATTGAACACCGGGGAGCTGTTTTTT. It yields the protein CASSHNSGQGLNTGELFF.

The chain couples TRBV10-3 to TRBJ2-6; D possibly corresponds to TRBD1 (5 bases). CDR1 ENHRY and CDR2 SYGVKD come from the germline V gene. The V end was cut by 7 bases, the J end by 0 bases, with 7 bases between. This CDR3 is built from 14 residues. The CDR3 reads CAITQGSGANVLTF. In DNA form, the CDR3 reads TGTGCCATCACCCAGGGCTCTGGGGCCAACGTCCTGACTTTC.

The chain employs TRBV21-1 and TRBJ2-4; TRBD1, the table's D call, was not compared with the DNA. TRBV21-1 is a listed pseudogene. CDR3 length: 18 amino acids. Here the CDR3 reads CASSPRDKGTLAKNIQYF. The CDR3 bases are TGTGCCAGCAGCCCCCGGGACAAGGGAACCCTAGCCAAAAACATTCAGTACTTC.

About this clone: A read error may account for a junction end that differs from germline. The chain uses TRBV7-7 and TRBJ2-5; 10 nucleotides match TRBD2. This CDR3 is 16 amino acids long. The germline CDR1 and CDR2 sequences are SSHAT and FNYEAQ (reference sequence). In DNA form, the CDR3 reads TGTGCTAGCAGCTTAGGGGCTAGCGGGGGACAAGAGACCCAGTACTTC. Translated: CASSLGASGGQETQYF.

V is TRBV6-2 or TRBV6-3 and J is TRBJ1-1; possibly TRBD1 for D (6 bases). The germline V gene has CDR1 MNHEY and CDR2 SVGEGT. The CDR3 is 14 residues long. V was shortened by 2 bases and J by 3 bases, with 10 bases between the two germline ends. CDR3 loop: CASSYGGADTEAFF. For the CDR3, the DNA is TGTGCCAGCAGTTACGGGGGGGCGGACACTGAAGCTTTCTTT.

The chain has TRBV7-9 and TRBJ2-7, with D tentatively TRBD2 (5 bases). Germline values: CDR1 SEHNR, CDR2 FQNEAQ (reference sequence). The V and J ends lost 4 bases and 0 bases respectively, with 10 bases between them. The CDR3 is 14 amino acids. The CDR3 DNA sequence: TGTGCCAGCAGCTCCGGAGGTGTCTCCTACGAGCAGTACTTC. Protein sequence: CASSSGGVSYEQYF. Full variable domain (outside the CDR3, taken from reference TRBV7-9 and TRBJ2-7): DTGVSQNPRHKITKRGQNVTFRCDPISEHNRLYWYRQTLGQGPEFLTYFQNEAQLEKSRLLSDRFSAERPKGSFSTLEIQRTEQGDSAMYLCASSSGGVSYEQYFGPGTRLTVT.

The gene calls are TRBV11-2 and TRBJ2-1; 10 bases map to TRBD2. Germline V gene lookup returns CDR1 SGHAT and CDR2 FQNNGV. This CDR3 comprises 20 residues. Germline trimming cut 0 bases from V and 12 bases from J; bases unmatched to any gene: 23. The CDR3 spells CASSLEFGGQGGASGRGQFF. The CDR3 coding sequence is TGTGCCAGCAGCTTAGAGTTTGGCGGTCAGGGGGGGGCTAGCGGGAGAGGGCAGTTCTTC.

This chain joins TRBV6-2 or TRBV6-3 and TRBJ1-5, with a weak D call TRBD1 (6 bases). The CDR3 extends over 14 amino acids. Germline loops: CDR1 MNHEY, CDR2 SVGEGT. V was shortened by 4 bases and J by 3 bases, with 10 bases between the two germline ends. The CDR3 nucleotides read TGTGCCAGCAGTTCGGACAGCTTCAATCAGCCCCAGCATTTT. Encoded protein: CASSSDSFNQPQHF.

This rearrangement joins TRBV20-1 to TRBJ1-1, with a tentative D call TRBD1 (6 bases). Between the trimmed V and J ends, which lost 5 bases and 6 bases, there was a span of 10 bases. The CDR3 has 11 residues. Germline CDR1 and CDR2: DFQATT and SNEGSKA (reference sequence). The CDR3 region is CSAGAGAEAFF. In DNA, the CDR3 is TGCAGTGCTGGGGCAGGGGCTGAAGCTTTCTTT.

V usage is TRBV11-2 and J usage is TRBJ2-5, with a tentative D call TRBD1 (5 bases). The CDR3 consists of 15 residues. Trimming removed 1 base from V and 5 bases from J, with 14 bases in between. Germline V lookup: CDR1 SGHAT, CDR2 FQNNGV. Here the CDR3 DNA reads TGTGCCAGCAGCTTAGTCTTTGGGGCTCGGGAGACCCAGTACTTC. Amino acids: CASSLVFGARETQYF.

This clone has just one count. This chain connects TRBV27 to TRBJ1-1, with 7 bases that match TRBD1. V gave up 1 base and J gave up 7 bases; unmatched junction bases: 15. This CDR3 has 17 amino acids. Germline loops: CDR1 MNHEY, CDR2 SMNVEV (reference sequence). Here the CDR3 reads CASSLLPGQGVHREAFF. DNA of the CDR3: TGTGCCAGCAGTTTATTGCCCGGGCAGGGGGTCCATCGTGAAGCTTTCTTT.

CDR3 in amino acids: CASSRTSGKTDTQYF. The CDR3 DNA is TGTGCCAGCAGTCGGACTAGCGGGAAGACAGATACGCAGTATTTT. The chain couples TRBV6-6 to TRBJ2-3, with 12 bases aligning to TRBD2. J lost 3 bases, V lost 5 bases, and 3 bases had no gene match. The CDR3 length is 15 residues. Germline V lookup: CDR1 MNHNY, CDR2 SVGAGI (reference sequence).